The TCR beta chain under discussion was sequenced for a study of cytomegalovirus exposure and HLA in healthy donors. Study-level points and caveats: A later examination showed that TCR association rates differed by HLA locus, with DRB1 most and HLA-C fewest. With high specificity and sensitivity, the classifier reportedly diagnosed cytomegalovirus status.

To note about this clone: The target antigen is unknown.

The ends lost 4 bases at V and 2 bases at J; junction bases unmatched: 9. The CDR3 is 16 residues long. Germline lookup yields CDR1 LNHNV and CDR2 YYDKDF (reference sequence). The PCR was carried out with 60 Vbeta primers and 13 Jbeta primers. TCRdb keeps only in-frame clones here, not all; method: immunoSEQ multiplex PCR. Of 150,000 to 200,000 clones listed, around 79% were seen once; the top ten hold about 4.6%. The chain uses TRBV15 and TRBJ2-5; 8 bases map to TRBD1. Sequenced sample: PBMCs. The TCR comes from a woman aged 25 to 45 in good health and CMV-seropositive. The CDR3 reads CATSITGTGDQETQYF. DNA of the CDR3: TGTGCCACCAGCATAACCGGGACAGGTGATCAAGAGACCCAGTACTTC.